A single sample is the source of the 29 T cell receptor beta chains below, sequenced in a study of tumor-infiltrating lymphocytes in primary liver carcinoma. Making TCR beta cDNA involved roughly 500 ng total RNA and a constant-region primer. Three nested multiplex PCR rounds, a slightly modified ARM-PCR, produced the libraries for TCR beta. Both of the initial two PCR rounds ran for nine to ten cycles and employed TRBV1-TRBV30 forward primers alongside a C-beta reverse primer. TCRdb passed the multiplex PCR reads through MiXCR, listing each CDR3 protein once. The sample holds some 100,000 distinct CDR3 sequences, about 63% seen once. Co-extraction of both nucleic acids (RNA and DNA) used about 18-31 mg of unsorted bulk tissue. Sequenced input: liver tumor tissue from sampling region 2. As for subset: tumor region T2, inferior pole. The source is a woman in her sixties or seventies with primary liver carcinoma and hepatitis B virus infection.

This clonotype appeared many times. The CDR3 bases are TGTGCCAGCAGTCAGCACAGAAGCGGTGAGCAGTTCTTC. Protein sequence: CASSQHRSGEQFF. V gene TRBV6-5 combines with J gene TRBJ2-1, with TRBD2 as a possible D gene (5 bases). Trimming stripped 5 bases from V and 9 bases from J, with 14 bases between. The germline V gene has CDR1 MNHEY and CDR2 SVGAGI. The CDR3 consists of 13 residues.

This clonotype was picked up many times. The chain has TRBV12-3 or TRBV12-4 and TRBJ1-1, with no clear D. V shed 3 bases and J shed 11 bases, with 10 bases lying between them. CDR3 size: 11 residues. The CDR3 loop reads CASSFGIVAFF. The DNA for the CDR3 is TGTGCCAGCAGTTTCGGGATCGTGGCTTTCTTT.

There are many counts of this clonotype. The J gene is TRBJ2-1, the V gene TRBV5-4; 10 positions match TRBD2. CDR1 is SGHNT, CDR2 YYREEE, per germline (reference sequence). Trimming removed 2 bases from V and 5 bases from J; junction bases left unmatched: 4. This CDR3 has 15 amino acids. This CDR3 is CASSLSSGSHNEQFF. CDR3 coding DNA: TGTGCCAGCAGCTTATCTAGCGGGAGCCACAATGAGCAGTTCTTC.

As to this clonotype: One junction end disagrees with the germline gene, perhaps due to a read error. The CDR3 is CASSPTCVGTQGYEQYF. DNA for the CDR3: TGTGCCAGCAGCCCCACATGCGTGGGGACACAAGGATACGAGCAGTATTTC. The rearrangement joins TRBV11-2 to TRBJ2-7, with D perhaps matching TRBD1 (6 bases). The CDR3 has 17 residues. The V gene's germline CDR1 is SGHAT and CDR2 FQNNGV.

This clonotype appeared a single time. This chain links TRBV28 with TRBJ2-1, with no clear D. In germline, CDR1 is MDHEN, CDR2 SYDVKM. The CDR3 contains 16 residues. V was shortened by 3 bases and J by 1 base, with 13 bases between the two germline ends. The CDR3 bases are TGTGCCAGCAGTTTTAATTGTGATAGATCCTACAATGAGCAGTTCTTC. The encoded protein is CASSFNCDRSYNEQFF. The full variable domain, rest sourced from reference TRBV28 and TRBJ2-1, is DVKVTQSSRYLVKRTGEKVFLECVQDMDHENMFWYRQDPGLGLRLIYFSYDVKMKEKGDIPEGYSVSREKKERFSLILESASTNQTSMYLCASSFNCDRSYNEQFFGPGTRLTVL.

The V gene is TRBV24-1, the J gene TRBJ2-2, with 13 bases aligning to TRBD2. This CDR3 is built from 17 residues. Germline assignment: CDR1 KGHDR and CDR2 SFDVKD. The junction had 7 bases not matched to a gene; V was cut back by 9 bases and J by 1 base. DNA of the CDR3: TGTGCCACCTCCGGGACTAGCGGGGAACTGAACACCGGGGAGCTGTTTTTT. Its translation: CATSGTSGELNTGELFF.

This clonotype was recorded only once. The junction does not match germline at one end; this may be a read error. The CDR3 region is CAGSTTSYEQCF. DNA for the CDR3: TGTGCCGGCAGTACTACTAGCTACGAGCAGTGCTTC. The chain recombines TRBV28 with TRBJ2-7; possible D gene TRBD2, 6 bases. The CDR3 is made up of 12 amino acids. Germline assignment: CDR1 MDHEN and CDR2 SYDVKM.

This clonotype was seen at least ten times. The CDR3 coding sequence is TGTGCCAGCAGCAAAATCAGTTACTATGGCTACACCTTC. This encodes CASSKISYYGYTF. This sequence joins TRBV6-1 and TRBJ1-2, with no clear D. The CDR3 length is 13 residues. Germline V gives CDR1 MNHNS, CDR2 SASEGT. Trimming took off 6 bases at V and 3 bases at J, with 11 bases between the two ends.

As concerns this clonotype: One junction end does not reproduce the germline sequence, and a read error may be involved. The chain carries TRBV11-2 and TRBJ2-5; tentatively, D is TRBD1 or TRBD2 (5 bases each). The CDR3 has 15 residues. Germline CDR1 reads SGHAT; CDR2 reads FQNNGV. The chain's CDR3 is CASSFAKSGQETQYF. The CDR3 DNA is TGTGCCAGCAGCTTTGCGAAAAGCGGACAAGAGACCCAGTATTTC.

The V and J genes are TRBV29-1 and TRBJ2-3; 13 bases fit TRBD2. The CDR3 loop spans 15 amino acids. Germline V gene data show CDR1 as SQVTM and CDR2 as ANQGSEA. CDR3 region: CCGVLAGGGIDTQYF. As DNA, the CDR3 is TGCTGCGGGGTACTAGCGGGAGGGGGCATAGATACGCAGTATTTT.

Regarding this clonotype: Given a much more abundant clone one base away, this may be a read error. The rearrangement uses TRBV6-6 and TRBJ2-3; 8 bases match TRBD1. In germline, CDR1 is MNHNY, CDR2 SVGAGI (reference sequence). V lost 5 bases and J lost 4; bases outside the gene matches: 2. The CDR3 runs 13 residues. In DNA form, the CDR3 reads TGTGCCAGCAGTGAGACAGGGGCAGATACGCAGTATTTT. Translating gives CASSETGADTQYF.

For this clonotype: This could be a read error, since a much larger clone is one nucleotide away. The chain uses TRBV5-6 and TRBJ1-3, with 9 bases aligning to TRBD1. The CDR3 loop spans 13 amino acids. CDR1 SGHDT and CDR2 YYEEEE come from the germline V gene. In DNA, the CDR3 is TGTGCCAGCAACTTGGTTCGGGACAGGGTCCCATATTTT. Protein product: CASNLVRDRVPYF. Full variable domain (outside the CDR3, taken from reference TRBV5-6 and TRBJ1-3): DAGVTQSPTHLIKTRGQQVTLRCSPKSGHDTVSWYQQALGQGPQFIFQYYEEEERQRGNFPDRFSGHQFPNYSSELNVNALLLGDSALYLCASNLVRDRVPYFGEGSWLTVV.

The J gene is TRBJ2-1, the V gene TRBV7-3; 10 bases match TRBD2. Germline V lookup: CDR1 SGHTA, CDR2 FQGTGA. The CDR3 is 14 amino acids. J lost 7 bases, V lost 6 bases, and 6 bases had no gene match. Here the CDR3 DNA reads TGTGCCAGCAGGTCTAGCGGGAGTGTGAATGAGCAGTTCTTC. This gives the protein CASRSSGSVNEQFF. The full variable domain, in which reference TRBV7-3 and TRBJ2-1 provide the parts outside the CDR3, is GAGVSQTPSNKVTEKGKYVELRCDPISGHTALYWYRQSLGQGPEFLIYFQGTGAADDSGLPNDRFFAVRPEGSVSTLKIQRTERGDSAVYLCASRSSGSVNEQFFGPGTRLTVL.

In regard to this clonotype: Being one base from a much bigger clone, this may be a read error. The CDR3 region is CASTGGGGTGGSGTYF. The CDR3 DNA reads as TGTGCCAGCACCGGAGGGGGGGGGACAGGGGGTAGCGGGACGTATTTT. This rearrangement joins TRBV28 to TRBJ2-3; 11 bases map to TRBD1. V lost 7 bases and J lost 14; bases outside the gene matches: 20. The CDR3 loop spans 16 amino acids. Germline CDR1 MDHEN, CDR2 SYDVKM.

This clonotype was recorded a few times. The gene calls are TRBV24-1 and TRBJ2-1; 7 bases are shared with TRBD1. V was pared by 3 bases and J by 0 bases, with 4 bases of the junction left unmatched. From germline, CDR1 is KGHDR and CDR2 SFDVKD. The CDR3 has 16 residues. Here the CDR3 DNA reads TGTGCCACCAGTGATACTTCAGGGGGCTCCTACAATGAGCAGTTCTTC. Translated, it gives CATSDTSGGSYNEQFF.

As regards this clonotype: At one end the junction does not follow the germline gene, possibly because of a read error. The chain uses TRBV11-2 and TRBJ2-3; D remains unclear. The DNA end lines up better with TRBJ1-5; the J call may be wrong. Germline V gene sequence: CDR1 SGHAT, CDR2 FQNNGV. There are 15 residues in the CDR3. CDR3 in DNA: TGTGCCCGCAGCTTAGATCTGGGTCGCACGTCCTCGCAGCATTTT. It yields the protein CARSLDLGRTSSQHF.

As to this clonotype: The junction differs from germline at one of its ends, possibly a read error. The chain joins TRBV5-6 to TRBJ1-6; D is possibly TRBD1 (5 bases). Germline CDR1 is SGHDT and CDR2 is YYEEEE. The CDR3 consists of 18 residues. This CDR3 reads CASSYTPGQGKYGSHLHF. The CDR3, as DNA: TGTGCAAGCAGCTACACCCCCGGGCAGGGAAAGTACGGTTCACACCTCCACTTT.

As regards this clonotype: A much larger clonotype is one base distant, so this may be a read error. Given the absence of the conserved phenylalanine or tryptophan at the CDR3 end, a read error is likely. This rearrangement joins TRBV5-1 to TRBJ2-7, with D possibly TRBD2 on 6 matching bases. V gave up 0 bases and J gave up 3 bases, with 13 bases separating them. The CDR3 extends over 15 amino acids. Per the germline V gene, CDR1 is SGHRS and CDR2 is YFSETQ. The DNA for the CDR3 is TGCGCCAGCAGCTTGGATGGGGGGAAGGGCTACGAGCAGTACATC. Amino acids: CASSLDGGKGYEQYI.

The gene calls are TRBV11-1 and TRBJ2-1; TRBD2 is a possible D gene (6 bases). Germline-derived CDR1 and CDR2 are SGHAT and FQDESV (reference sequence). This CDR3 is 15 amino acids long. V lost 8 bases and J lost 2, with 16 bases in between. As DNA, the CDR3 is TGTGCCAGCGCACATAGCGGCCCTCCCTACAATGAGCAGTTCTTC. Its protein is CASAHSGPPYNEQFF.

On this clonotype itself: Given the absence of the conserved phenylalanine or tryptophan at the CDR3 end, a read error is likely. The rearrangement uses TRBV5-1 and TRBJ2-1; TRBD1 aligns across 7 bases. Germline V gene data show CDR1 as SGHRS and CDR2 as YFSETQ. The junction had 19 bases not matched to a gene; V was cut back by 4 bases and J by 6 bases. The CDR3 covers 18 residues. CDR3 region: CASSPEPGGDRGRNEQFC. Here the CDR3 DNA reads TGCGCCAGCAGCCCGGAACCCGGTGGGGATAGGGGGCGCAATGAGCAGTTCTGC.

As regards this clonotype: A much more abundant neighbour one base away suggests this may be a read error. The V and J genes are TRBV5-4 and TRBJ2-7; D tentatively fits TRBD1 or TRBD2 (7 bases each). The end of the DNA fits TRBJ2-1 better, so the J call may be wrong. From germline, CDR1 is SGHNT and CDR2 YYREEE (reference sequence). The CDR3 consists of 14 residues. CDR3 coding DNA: TGTGCCAGCAGGGCGGGGGACAGTACCTACGAGCAGTTCTTC. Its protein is CASRAGDSTYEQFF.

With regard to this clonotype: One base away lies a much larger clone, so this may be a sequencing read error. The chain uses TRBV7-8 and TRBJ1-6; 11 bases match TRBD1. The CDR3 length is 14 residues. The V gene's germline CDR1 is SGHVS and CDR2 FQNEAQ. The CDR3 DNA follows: TGTGCCAGCAGCCGGGACAGGGGGAATTCAGCCCTCCACTTT. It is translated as CASSRDRGNSALHF.

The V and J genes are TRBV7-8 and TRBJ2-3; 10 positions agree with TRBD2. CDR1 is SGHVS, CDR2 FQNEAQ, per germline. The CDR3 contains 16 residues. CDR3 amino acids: CVSSSRLAGHTDTQYF. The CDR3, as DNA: TGTGTTAGCAGCTCAAGACTAGCGGGTCATACAGATACGCAGTATTTT.

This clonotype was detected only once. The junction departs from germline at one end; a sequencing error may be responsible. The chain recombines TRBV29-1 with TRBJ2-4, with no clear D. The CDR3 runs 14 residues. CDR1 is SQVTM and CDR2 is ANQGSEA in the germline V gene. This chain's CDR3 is CSVASSLWGNLQYF. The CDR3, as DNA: TGCAGCGTAGCGAGCTCCCTCTGGGGAAACCTTCAGTACTTC.

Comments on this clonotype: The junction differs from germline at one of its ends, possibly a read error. The CDR3 here is CASSGGTGRNIYF. Written as DNA, the CDR3 is TGTGCCAGCAGCGGAGGGACAGGGAGAAACATATACTTT. V gene TRBV6-6 combines with J gene TRBJ1-3; 9 bases align to TRBD1. Germline CDR1 MNHNY, CDR2 SVGAGI (reference sequence). The CDR3 runs to 13 residues.

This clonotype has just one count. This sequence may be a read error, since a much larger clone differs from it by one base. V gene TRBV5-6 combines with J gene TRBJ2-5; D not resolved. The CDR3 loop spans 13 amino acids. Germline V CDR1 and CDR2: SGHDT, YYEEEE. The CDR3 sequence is CSSSLVRYETQYF. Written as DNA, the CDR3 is TGTTCCAGCAGCTTGGTGCGGTATGAGACCCAGTACTTC.

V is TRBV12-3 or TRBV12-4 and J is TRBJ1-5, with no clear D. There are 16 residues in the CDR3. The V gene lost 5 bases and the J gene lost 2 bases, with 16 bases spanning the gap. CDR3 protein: CASSSLGVKGNQPQHF. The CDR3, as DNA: TGTGCCAGCAGTAGCCTCGGGGTAAAGGGCAATCAGCCCCAGCATTTT.

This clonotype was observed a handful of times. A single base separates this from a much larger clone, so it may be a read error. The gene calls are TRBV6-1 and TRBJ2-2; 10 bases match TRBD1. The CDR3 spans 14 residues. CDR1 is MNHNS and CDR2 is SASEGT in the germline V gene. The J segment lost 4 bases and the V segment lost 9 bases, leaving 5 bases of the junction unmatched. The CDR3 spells CASGTGVGTGELFF. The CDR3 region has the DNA TGTGCCAGTGGGACAGGGGTAGGCACCGGGGAGCTGTTTTTT.

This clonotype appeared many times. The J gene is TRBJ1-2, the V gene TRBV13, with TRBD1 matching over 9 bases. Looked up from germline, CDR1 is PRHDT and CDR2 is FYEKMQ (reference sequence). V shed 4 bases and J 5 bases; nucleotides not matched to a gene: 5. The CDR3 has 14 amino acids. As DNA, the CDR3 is TGTGCCAGCAGCTACGACAGGGGGAGTTATGGCTACACCTTC. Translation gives CASSYDRGSYGYTF.